This T cell receptor (beta chain) was retrieved from a study of cytomegalovirus exposure and HLA in healthy donors. Study results and caveats: Previous analysis showed most TCR beta V segments were productive about 90% or about 30% of the time. Cytomegalovirus-associated status was assigned to some 160 TCR beta chains. More clonal expansion characterized HLA-associated TCR beta chains than equally common others in a later analysis.

Deletions cut 2 bases from V and 8 bases from J, with 15 bases between. CDR3 size: 15 residues. CDR1 and CDR2 from the germline V gene are MNHEY and SMNVEV (reference sequence). PCR was performed using 60 Vbeta and 13 Jbeta primers. The table came from immunoSEQ multiplex PCR; TCRdb's copy has only in-frame clones and leaves some out. The repertoire holds about 97,000 clones, with approximately 72% as singletons. Remarks on this clone: Its antigen is as yet unknown.

The rearrangement links TRBV27 to TRBJ1-4, with a weak D call TRBD1 (6 bases). The sequence was collected from a woman aged 40-49 years in good health and CMV-seronegative. Sequencing was done on a sample of PBMCs. The CDR3 is CASSLGRGGQEKLFF. In DNA form, the CDR3 reads TGTGCCAGCAGTTTAGGCAGGGGAGGGCAGGAAAAACTGTTTTTT.